Each of the 6 T cell receptor beta chains below was sequenced from the same sample in a study. TCRdb fed the RT-PCR reads into MiXCR, producing one record per CDR3 protein. Of about 680,000 distinct CDR3 sequences listed, 11% to 15% are singletons. The sample comprised memory CD4+ T cells from blood. These receptors were obtained from a female donor in good health, serving as a healthy control.

This chain uses TRBV7-6 with TRBJ2-5; no definite D call. Germline CDR1 is SGHVS and CDR2 is FNYEAQ. This CDR3 is 13 amino acids long. The V end lost 2 bases, the J end lost 3 bases, and 7 bases lay between the germline ends. CDR3 in DNA: TGTGCCAGCAGCTTAAACTTTAAAGAGACCCAGTACTTC. Residues: CASSLNFKETQYF. Combining the CDR3 with reference TRBV7-6 and TRBJ2-5 gives the whole variable domain GAGVSQSPRYKVTKRGQDVALRCDPISGHVSLYWYRQALGQGPEFLTYFNYEAQQDKSGLPNDRFSAERPEGSISTLTIQRTEQRDSAMYRCASSLNFKETQYFGPGTRLLVL.

This clonotype was detected ten times or more. V is TRBV10-3 and J is TRBJ1-5; no definite D call. This CDR3 contains 13 residues. The V gene's germline CDR1 is ENHRY and CDR2 SYGVKD. The V gene lost 2 bases and the J gene lost 7 bases, with 9 bases spanning the gap. The CDR3 loop is CAISEEGQQPQHF. As DNA, the CDR3 is TGTGCCATCAGTGAGGAGGGCCAACAGCCCCAGCATTTT.

The chain carries TRBV15 and TRBJ2-3, with D maybe TRBD1 (6 bases). The germline gives CDR1 LNHNV, CDR2 YYDKDF (reference sequence). The CDR3 contains 15 residues. Deletions cut 4 bases from V and 7 bases from J, with 18 bases between. Here the CDR3 reads CATSNQFVGAYTQYF. The CDR3 DNA sequence: TGTGCCACCAGCAATCAATTCGTGGGGGCCTATACGCAGTATTTT. The full variable domain, with the rest looked up from reference TRBV15 and TRBJ2-3, is DAMVIQNPRYQVTQFGKPVTLSCSQTLNHNVMYWYQQKSSQAPKLLFHYYDKDFNNEADTPDNFQSRRPNTSFCFLDIRSPGLGDTAMYLCATSNQFVGAYTQYFGPGTRLTVL.

This clonotype has ten or more counts. The CDR3 DNA follows: TGTGCCAGCAGCTTAGCTGTAGCGGGATTAGGCACAGATACGCAGTATTTT. This sequence encodes CASSLAVAGLGTDTQYF. V is TRBV7-9 and J is TRBJ2-3; 8 positions match TRBD2. Germline-derived CDR1 and CDR2 are SEHNR and FQNEAQ (reference sequence). The ends lost 0 bases at V and 1 base at J; junction bases unmatched: 6. CDR3 length: 17 amino acids.

This clonotype was picked up a small number of times. The chain recombines TRBV10-3 with TRBJ2-3, with D uncertain. The germline V gene encodes CDR1 ENHRY and CDR2 SYGVKD. Trimming stripped 9 bases from V and 3 bases from J, with 13 bases between. The CDR3 is 13 amino acids. CDR3 coding DNA: TGTGCCATTAGAGTGCCTGATACAGATACGCAGTATTTT. Translating gives CAIRVPDTDTQYF.

The CDR3 here is CASSPHPGTWAGNTIYF. CDR3 in DNA: TGTGCCAGCAGCCCTCACCCCGGGACCTGGGCTGGAAACACCATATATTTT. The chain links TRBV3-1 to TRBJ1-3, with D possibly matching TRBD1 (5 bases). The V end was cut by 4 bases, the J end by 2 bases, with 18 bases between. This CDR3 spans 17 amino acids. The V gene's germline CDR1 is LGHDT and CDR2 YNNKEL (reference sequence).